This TCR beta chain was recorded in a study of blood T cell repertoires in COVID-19. Germline V gives CDR1 MGHRA, CDR2 YSYEKL. The J segment lost 5 bases and the V segment lost 2 bases, leaving 7 bases of the junction unmatched. There are 17 residues in the CDR3. Some clones are missing from TCRdb's copy, which holds only in-frame ones; the method was immunoSEQ multiplex PCR. Of about 170,000 clones in the sample, about 92% are singletons; the top ten hold nearly 5%. This TCR was sampled from a man between 25 and 39 years old with COVID-19, enrolled during active disease. Sequences were obtained from peripheral blood. The chain joins TRBV4-1 to TRBJ2-1, with TRBD2 matching 12 bases. CDR3 DNA sequence: TGCGCCAGCAGCCAACCGGGCCTAGCGGGAGGGCACAATGAGCAGTTCTTC. This gives the protein CASSQPGLAGGHNEQFF.